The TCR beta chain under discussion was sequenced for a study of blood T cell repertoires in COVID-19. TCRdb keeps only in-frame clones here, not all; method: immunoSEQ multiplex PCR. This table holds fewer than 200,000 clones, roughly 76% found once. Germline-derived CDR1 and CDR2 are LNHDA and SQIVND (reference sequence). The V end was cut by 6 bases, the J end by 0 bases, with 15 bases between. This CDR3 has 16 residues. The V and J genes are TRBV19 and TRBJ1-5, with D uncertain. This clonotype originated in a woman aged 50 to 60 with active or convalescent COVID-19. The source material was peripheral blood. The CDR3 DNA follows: TGTGCCAGTAGCATCACAGTATTTGGTAGCAATCAGCCCCAGCATTTT. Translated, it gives CASSITVFGSNQPQHF.